These 13 T cell receptor beta chains originate from one sample sequenced in a study of shared clonotypes between healthy human individuals. Sequenced by immunoSEQ multiplex PCR; TCRdb stores in-frame clones only, minus some. Here the sample spans about 1.1 million clones, 60% to 85% being singletons. Material for sequencing was memory CD4+ T cells from PBMCs. The sample's subset: CD45RA-negative fraction. These receptors were taken from a man aged 18 to 29 in good health. Some clones in this sample may be carry-over from other donors' samples.

The J gene is TRBJ2-7, the V gene TRBV6-5; D is ambiguous. CDR3 size: 15 residues. Deletions cut 5 bases from V and 2 bases from J, with 16 bases between. CDR1 is MNHEY and CDR2 is SVGAGI in the germline V gene. The CDR3 DNA reads as TGTGCCAGCAGTCTTACCGGGCCAGGACCCTACGAGCAGTACTTC. It codes for CASSLTGPGPYEQYF.

The chain has TRBV21-1 and TRBJ2-7; TRBD2 is the table's D call, not checked against the DNA. TRBV21-1 is termed a pseudogene. This CDR3 region has 15 residues. Here the CDR3 reads CASSKVRLLSYEQYF. CDR3 sequence (DNA): TGTGCCAGCAGCAAAGTGCGCCTTCTTAGCTACGAGCAGTACTTC.

The CDR3 is CASSQDLRTGQYQETQYF. The CDR3, as DNA: TGCGCCAGCAGCCAAGATTTAAGGACAGGGCAATACCAAGAGACCCAGTACTTC. This chain connects TRBV4-1 to TRBJ2-5; TRBD1 matches at 8 bases. The CDR3 spans 18 residues. CDR1 and CDR2 from the germline V gene are MGHRA and YSYEKL. J lost 0 bases, V lost 0 bases, and 9 bases had no gene match.

The rearrangement uses TRBV5-4 and TRBJ1-2, with D perhaps TRBD1 (6 bases). Germline values: CDR1 SGHNT, CDR2 YYREEE (reference sequence). Trimming removed 0 bases at V and 0 bases at J, with 12 bases between. The CDR3 has 16 amino acids. The CDR3 region has the DNA TGTGCCAGCAGCTTGGGAGGGGGGGCGGCTAACTATGGCTACACCTTC. Its protein product is CASSLGGGAANYGYTF.

This clone was picked up many times. The chain employs TRBV2 and TRBJ1-5; 11 bases line up with TRBD1. This CDR3 contains 15 residues. CDR1 is SNHLY and CDR2 is FYNNEI in the germline V gene. With 6 bases clipped from V and 5 bases from J, the junction kept 6 bases outside the gene matches. CDR3 loop: CASSSDRGRDQPQHF. Written as DNA, the CDR3 is TGTGCCAGCAGCTCGGACAGGGGGCGCGATCAGCCCCAGCATTTT.

This clone has only one observation. J is TRBJ2-7 and V is TRBV6-6; D not resolved. Looked up from germline, CDR1 is MNHNY and CDR2 is SVGAGI (reference sequence). This CDR3 comprises 11 residues. Trimming shortened V by 5 bases and J by 9 bases, and 11 bases separated the two germline ends. The CDR3 loop is CASSPQSGQYF. Written as DNA, the CDR3 is TGTGCCAGCAGTCCGCAGTCCGGGCAGTACTTC.

This chain uses TRBV29-1 with TRBJ2-1; D gene uncertain. The CDR3 is 15 amino acids. V was pared by 4 bases and J by 0 bases, with 13 bases between. CDR1 and CDR2 from the germline V gene are SQVTM and ANQGSEA. CDR3 sequence (DNA): TGCAGCGTTGTCCAGACGTCTAGCTCCTACAATGAGCAGTTCTTC. Translating it yields CSVVQTSSSYNEQFF.

The chain has TRBV2 and TRBJ2-7; 14 nucleotides match TRBD2. The CDR3 totals 16 residues. J gave up 12 bases and V 8 bases, and 18 bases lay outside the gene matches. Germline V gives CDR1 SNHLY, CDR2 FYNNEI. This CDR3 reads CASLDPAPGLAGVPYF. The DNA for the CDR3 is TGTGCCAGCTTGGACCCTGCGCCGGGACTAGCGGGAGTTCCGTACTTC. Based on the CDR3 plus reference TRBV2 and TRBJ2-7, the full variable domain is EPEVTQTPSHQVTQMGQEVILRCVPISNHLYFYWYRQILGQKVEFLVSFYNNEISEKSEIFDDQFSVERPDGSNFTLKIRSTKLEDSAMYFCASLDPAPGLAGVPYFGPGTRLTVT.

A few counts support this clone. The chain employs TRBV29-1 and TRBJ2-7, with D possibly TRBD2 on 5 matching bases. Germline V lookup: CDR1 SQVTM, CDR2 ANQGSEA. V dropped 4 bases and J dropped 0 bases, with 16 bases sitting between them. The CDR3 consists of 15 residues. In DNA, the CDR3 is TGCAGCGTTGGGCCCCCGGGAAGCCACTCCTACGAGCAGTACTTC. Translated: CSVGPPGSHSYEQYF.

The V gene is TRBV6-6, the J gene TRBJ1-1, with a weak D call TRBD1 (6 bases). This CDR3 spans 14 amino acids. Germline V gene sequence: CDR1 MNHNY, CDR2 SVGAGI (reference sequence). V shed 6 bases and J shed 6 bases, with 17 bases lying between them. CDR3 loop: CASSLPQGIPEAFF. CDR3 in DNA: TGTGCCAGCAGCCTACCCCAGGGGATACCTGAAGCTTTCTTT.

This clone was detected only once. The chain recombines TRBV5-1 with TRBJ2-6; 10 positions match TRBD1. The germline CDR1 and CDR2 sequences are SGHRS and YFSETQ. The CDR3 extends over 18 amino acids. V lost 0 bases, J lost 2 bases, and 5 bases stayed unmatched. The CDR3 DNA is TGCGCCAGCAGCTTGGCGGGACAGGGGTTTACTGGGGCCAACGTCCTGACTTTC. This encodes CASSLAGQGFTGANVLTF.

The chain carries TRBV7-9 and TRBJ2-3, with 8 bases that match TRBD2. Trimming cost V 1 base and J 3 bases; bases outside gene matches: 9. CDR1 SEHNR and CDR2 FQNEAQ come from the germline V gene (reference sequence). CDR3 length equals 17 residues. The CDR3 bases are TGTGCCAGCAGCTTAGTCTTGCGGGAGGTGGGAACAGATACGCAGTATTTT. Amino acids: CASSLVLREVGTDTQYF.

This clone has more than one count but fewer than ten. CDR3: CASSRTGPSYEQYF. Written as DNA, the CDR3 is TGTGCCAGCAGCCGGACAGGTCCTTCCTACGAGCAGTACTTC. This rearrangement joins TRBV7-9 to TRBJ2-7, with 7 positions matching TRBD1. Germline assignment: CDR1 SEHNR and CDR2 FQNEAQ (reference sequence). J lost 1 base, V lost 5 bases, and 5 bases had no gene match. The CDR3 sequence is 14 residues long. Full variable domain (remainder filled in from reference TRBV7-9 and TRBJ2-7): DTGVSQNPRHKITKRGQNVTFRCDPISEHNRLYWYRQTLGQGPEFLTYFQNEAQLEKSRLLSDRFSAERPKGSFSTLEIQRTEQGDSAMYLCASSRTGPSYEQYFGPGTRLTVT.